Sequencing of this T cell receptor (beta chain) was carried out in a study of blood T cells in healthy people across ages. Trimming took 7 bases from V and 3 from J; bases not matched to a gene: 2. The CDR3 totals 11 residues. Germline loops: CDR1 SQVTM, CDR2 ANQGSEA. A second roughly 7 to 12 cycle PCR used barcoded and J-beta primers. TCRdb processed the 5' RACE reads anew with MiXCR; each CDR3 protein has one entry. This sample has approximately 800,000 distinct CDR3 sequences, with roughly 50% found just once. This clonotype was counted only a few times. The antigen is undetermined. Study results and caveats: Whereas aged donors had fewer naive CD4+ cells, long-lived donors had more of them and higher diversity.

The specimen was blood. V and J are TRBV29-1 and TRBJ2-7; 8 bases agree with TRBD1. The clonotype comes from a man older than 75 in good health. Written as DNA, the CDR3 is TGCAGCGGGGGACAGGACTACGAGCAGTACTTC. Translation: CSGGQDYEQYF.